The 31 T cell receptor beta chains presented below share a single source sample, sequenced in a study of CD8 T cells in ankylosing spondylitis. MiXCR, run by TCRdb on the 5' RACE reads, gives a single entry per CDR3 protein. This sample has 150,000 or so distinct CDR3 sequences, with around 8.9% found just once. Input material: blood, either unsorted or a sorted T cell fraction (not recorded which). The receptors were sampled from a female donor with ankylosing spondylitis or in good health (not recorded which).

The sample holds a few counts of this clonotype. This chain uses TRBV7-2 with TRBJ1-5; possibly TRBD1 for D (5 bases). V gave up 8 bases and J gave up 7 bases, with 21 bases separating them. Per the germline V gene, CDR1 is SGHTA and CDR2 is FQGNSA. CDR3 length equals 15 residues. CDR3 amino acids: CASSGDGGREQPQHF. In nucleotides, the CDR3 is TGTGCCAGCTCGGGTGATGGGGGTCGGGAACAGCCCCAGCATTTT. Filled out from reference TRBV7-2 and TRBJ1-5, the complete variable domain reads GAGVSQSPSNKVTEKGKDVELRCDPISGHTALYWYRQSLGQGLEFLIYFQGNSAPDKSGLPSDRFSAERTGGSVSTLTIQRTQQEDSAVYLCASSGDGGREQPQHFGDGTRLSIL.

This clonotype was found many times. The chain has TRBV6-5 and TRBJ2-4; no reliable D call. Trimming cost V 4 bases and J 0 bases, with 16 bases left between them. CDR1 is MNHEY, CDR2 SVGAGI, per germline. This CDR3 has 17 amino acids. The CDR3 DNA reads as TGTGCCAGCAGTTCCCGGCACGTCTTAATAGCCAAAAACATTCAGTACTTC. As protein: CASSSRHVLIAKNIQYF.

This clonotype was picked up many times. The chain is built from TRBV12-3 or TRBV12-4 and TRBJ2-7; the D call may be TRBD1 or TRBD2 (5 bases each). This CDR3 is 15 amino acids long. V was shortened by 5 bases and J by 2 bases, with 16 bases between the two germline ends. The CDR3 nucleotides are TGTGCCAGCAGTGAGGGGAATAGTTCTCCCTACGAGCAGTACTTC. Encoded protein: CASSEGNSSPYEQYF.

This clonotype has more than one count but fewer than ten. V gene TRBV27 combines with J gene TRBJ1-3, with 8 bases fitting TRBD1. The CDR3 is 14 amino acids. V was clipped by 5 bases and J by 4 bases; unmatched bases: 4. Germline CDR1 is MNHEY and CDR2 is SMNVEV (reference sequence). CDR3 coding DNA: TGTGCCAGCAGTATCGGGACAGGAGGAAACACCATATATTTT. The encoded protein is CASSIGTGGNTIYF.

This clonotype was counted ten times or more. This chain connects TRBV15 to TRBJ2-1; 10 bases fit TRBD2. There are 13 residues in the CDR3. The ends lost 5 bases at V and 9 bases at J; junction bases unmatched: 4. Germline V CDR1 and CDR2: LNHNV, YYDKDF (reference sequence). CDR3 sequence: CATSVSGRTEQFF. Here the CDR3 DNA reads TGTGCCACCAGCGTTAGCGGGAGGACTGAGCAGTTCTTC.

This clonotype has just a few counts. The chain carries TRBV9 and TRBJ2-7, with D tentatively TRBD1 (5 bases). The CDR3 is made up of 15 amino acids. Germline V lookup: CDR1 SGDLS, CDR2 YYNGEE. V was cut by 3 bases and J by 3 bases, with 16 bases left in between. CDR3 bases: TGTGCCAGCAGCGGAGGAAGGGGCGATGGCTACGAGCAGTACTTC. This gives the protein CASSGGRGDGYEQYF.

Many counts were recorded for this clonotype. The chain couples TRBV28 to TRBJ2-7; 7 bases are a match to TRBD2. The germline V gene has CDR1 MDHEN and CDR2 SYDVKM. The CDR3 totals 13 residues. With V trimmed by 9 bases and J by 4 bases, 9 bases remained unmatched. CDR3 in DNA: TGTGCCAGTTCCGGCCCCGGGGGGTACGAGCAGTACTTC. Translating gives CASSGPGGYEQYF.

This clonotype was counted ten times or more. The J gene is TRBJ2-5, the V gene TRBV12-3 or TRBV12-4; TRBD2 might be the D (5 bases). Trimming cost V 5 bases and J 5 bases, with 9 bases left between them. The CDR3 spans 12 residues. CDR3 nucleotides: TGTGCCAGCAGTCCTACTAGGGAGACCCAGTACTTC. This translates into CASSPTRETQYF.

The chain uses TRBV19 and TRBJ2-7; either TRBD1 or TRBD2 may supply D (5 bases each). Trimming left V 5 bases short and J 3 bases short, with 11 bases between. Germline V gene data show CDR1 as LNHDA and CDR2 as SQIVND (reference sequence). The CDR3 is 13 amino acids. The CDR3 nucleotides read TGTGCCAGTAGTCCCGGGACCTTCTACGAGCAGTACTTC. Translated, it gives CASSPGTFYEQYF.

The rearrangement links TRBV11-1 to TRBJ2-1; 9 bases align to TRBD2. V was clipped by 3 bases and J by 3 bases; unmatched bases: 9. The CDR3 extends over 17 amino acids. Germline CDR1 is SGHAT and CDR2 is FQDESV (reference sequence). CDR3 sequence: CASSFFSGGGLYNEQFF. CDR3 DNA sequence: TGTGCCAGCAGCTTTTTTAGCGGGGGAGGTCTCTACAATGAGCAGTTCTTC.

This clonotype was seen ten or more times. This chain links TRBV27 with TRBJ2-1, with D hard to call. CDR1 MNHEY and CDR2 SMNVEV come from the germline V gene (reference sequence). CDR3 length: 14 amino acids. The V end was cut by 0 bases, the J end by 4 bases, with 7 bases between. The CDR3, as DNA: TGTGCCAGCAGTTTATCTCGGTCATACAATGAGCAGTTCTTC. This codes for CASSLSRSYNEQFF.

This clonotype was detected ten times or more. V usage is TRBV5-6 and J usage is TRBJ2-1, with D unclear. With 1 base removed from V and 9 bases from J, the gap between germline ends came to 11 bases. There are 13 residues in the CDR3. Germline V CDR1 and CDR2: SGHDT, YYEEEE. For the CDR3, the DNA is TGTGCCAGCAGCTTGAGTCGGGCTATTGAGCAGTTCTTC. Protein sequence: CASSLSRAIEQFF.

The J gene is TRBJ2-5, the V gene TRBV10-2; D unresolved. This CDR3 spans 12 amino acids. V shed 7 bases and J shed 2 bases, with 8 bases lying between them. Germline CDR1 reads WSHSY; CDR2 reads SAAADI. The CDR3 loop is CASMGDQETQYF. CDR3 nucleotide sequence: TGCGCCAGCATGGGCGATCAAGAGACCCAGTACTTC.

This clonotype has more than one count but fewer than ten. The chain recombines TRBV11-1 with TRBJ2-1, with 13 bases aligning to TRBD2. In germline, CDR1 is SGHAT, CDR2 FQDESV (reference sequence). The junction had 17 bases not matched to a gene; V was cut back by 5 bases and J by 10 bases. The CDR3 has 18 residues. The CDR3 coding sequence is TGTGCCAGCAGCCCCACCCCACTAGCGGGAGGGCCCCGGCTCGAGCAGTTCTTC. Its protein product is CASSPTPLAGGPRLEQFF.

DNA for the CDR3: TGTGCCAGCAGCCTTGGACAGGGGGCAATTGGTACTGAAGCTTTCTTT. As protein: CASSLGQGAIGTEAFF. The chain is built from TRBV5-5 and TRBJ1-1, with 11 bases that match TRBD1. CDR3 length: 16 amino acids. With V trimmed by 4 bases and J by 5 bases, 10 bases remained unmatched. Germline V gives CDR1 SGHKS, CDR2 YYEKEE (reference sequence).

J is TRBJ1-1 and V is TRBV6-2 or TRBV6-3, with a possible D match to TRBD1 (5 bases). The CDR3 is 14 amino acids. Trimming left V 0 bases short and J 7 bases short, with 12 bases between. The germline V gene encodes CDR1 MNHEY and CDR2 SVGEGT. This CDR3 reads CASSYSGDGGEAFF. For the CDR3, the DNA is TGTGCCAGCAGTTACTCAGGGGACGGTGGTGAAGCTTTCTTT.

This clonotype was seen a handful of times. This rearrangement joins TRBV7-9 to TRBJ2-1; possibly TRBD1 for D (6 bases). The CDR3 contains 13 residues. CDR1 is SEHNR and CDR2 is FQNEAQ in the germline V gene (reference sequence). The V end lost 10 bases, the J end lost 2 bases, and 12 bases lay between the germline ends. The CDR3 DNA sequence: TGTGCCACCAGGACAGTCCCCTACAATGAGCAGTTCTTC. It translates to CATRTVPYNEQFF.

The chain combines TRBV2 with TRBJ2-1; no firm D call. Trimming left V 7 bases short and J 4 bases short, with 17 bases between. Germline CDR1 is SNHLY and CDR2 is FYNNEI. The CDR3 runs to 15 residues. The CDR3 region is CASIGRQHLYNEQFF. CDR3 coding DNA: TGTGCCAGCATAGGAAGGCAGCACCTTTACAATGAGCAGTTCTTC.

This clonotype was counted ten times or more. CDR3 loop: CASSPNYDIVYGYTF. The DNA of the CDR3 is TGTGCCAGCAGTCCCAACTACGACATAGTCTATGGCTACACCTTC. This chain uses TRBV12-3 or TRBV12-4 with TRBJ1-2, with D uncertain. The CDR3 contains 15 residues. V gave up 5 bases and J gave up 4 bases, with 17 bases separating them.

CDR3 DNA: TGTGCCAGCAGTACCCTATCGTCGGGCACAGATACGCAGTATTTT. It specifies CASSTLSSGTDTQYF. V gene TRBV6-2 or TRBV6-3 combines with J gene TRBJ2-3; D not resolved. This CDR3 spans 15 amino acids. The V gene lost 5 bases and the J gene lost 1 base, with 13 bases spanning the gap. Germline CDR1 reads MNHEY; CDR2 reads SVGEGT.

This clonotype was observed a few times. CDR3 region: CASGLAGRGNQPQHF. In DNA, the CDR3 is TGTGCTAGTGGTTTGGCCGGACGGGGTAATCAGCCCCAGCATTTT. This rearrangement joins TRBV12-5 to TRBJ1-5; D remains ambiguous. Germline values: CDR1 LGHNT, CDR2 FRNRAP. V was pared by 1 base and J by 4 bases, with 11 bases between. CDR3 size: 15 residues. Looking up the rest from reference TRBV12-5 and TRBJ1-5 gives the full variable domain: DARVTQTPRHKVTEMGQEVTMRCQPILGHNTVFWYRQTMMQGLELLAYFRNRAPLDDSGMPKDRFSAEMPDATLATLKIQPSEPRDSAVYFCASGLAGRGNQPQHFGDGTRLSIL.

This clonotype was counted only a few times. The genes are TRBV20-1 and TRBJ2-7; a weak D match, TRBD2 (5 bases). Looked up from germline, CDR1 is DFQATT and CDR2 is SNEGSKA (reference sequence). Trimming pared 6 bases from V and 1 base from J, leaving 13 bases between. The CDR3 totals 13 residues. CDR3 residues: CSAHMGSSYEQYF. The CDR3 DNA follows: TGCAGTGCCCACATGGGGAGTTCCTACGAGCAGTACTTC.

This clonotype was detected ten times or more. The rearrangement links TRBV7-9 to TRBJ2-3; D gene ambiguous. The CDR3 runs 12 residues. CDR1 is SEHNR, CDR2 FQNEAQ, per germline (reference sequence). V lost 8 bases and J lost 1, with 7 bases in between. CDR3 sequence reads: CASDLGTDTQYF. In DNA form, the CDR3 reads TGTGCCAGCGATCTGGGCACAGATACGCAGTATTTT.

CDR3 nucleotide sequence: TGTGCCAGCTCACCAATTACCGCGTGGACTGCCCGATCAGGGGGCCTGAACACTGAAGCTTTCTTT. Translating gives CASSPITAWTARSGGLNTEAFF. V and J are TRBV18 and TRBJ1-1; 8 nucleotides line up with TRBD1. CDR3 length: 22 amino acids. V lost 2 bases and J lost 0; bases outside the gene matches: 23. CDR1 is KGHSH, CDR2 LQKENI, per germline. Variable domain in full (rest from reference TRBV18 and TRBJ1-1): NAGVMQNPRHLVRRRGQEARLRCSPMKGHSHVYWYRQLPEEGLKFMVYLQKENIIDESGMPKERFSAEFPKEGPSILRIQQVVRGDSAAYFCASSPITAWTARSGGLNTEAFFGQGTRLTVV.

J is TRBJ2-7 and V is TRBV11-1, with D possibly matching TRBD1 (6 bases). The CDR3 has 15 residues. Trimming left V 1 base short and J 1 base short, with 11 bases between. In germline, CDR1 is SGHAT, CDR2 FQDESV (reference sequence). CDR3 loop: CASSLEGDRSYEQYF. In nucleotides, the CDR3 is TGTGCCAGCAGCTTAGAAGGAGACAGGTCCTACGAGCAGTACTTC.

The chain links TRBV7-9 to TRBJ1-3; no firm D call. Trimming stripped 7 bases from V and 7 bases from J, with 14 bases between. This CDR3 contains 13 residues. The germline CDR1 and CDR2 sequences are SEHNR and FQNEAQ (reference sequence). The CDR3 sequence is CASTGVVGNTIYF. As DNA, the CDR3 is TGTGCCAGCACTGGAGTCGTGGGGAACACCATATATTTT.

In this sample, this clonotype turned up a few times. The CDR3 reads CASSLSGTATYEQYF. The CDR3 nucleotides read TGTGCCAGCAGTTTATCCGGGACGGCGACCTACGAGCAGTACTTC. The rearrangement uses TRBV27 and TRBJ2-7, with D perhaps given as TRBD1 or TRBD2 (5 bases each). Germline V gene lookup returns CDR1 MNHEY and CDR2 SMNVEV (reference sequence). The CDR3 is 15 amino acids. V dropped 0 bases and J dropped 2 bases, with 11 bases sitting between them.

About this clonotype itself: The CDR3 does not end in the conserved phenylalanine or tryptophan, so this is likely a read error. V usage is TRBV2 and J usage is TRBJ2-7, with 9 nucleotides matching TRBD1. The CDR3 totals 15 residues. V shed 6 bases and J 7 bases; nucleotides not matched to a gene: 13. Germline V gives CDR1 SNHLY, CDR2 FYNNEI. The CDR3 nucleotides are TGTGCCAGCAGCCTGGGACAGGGCTTGCCTACGGAGCAGTACTCC. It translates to CASSLGQGLPTEQYS.

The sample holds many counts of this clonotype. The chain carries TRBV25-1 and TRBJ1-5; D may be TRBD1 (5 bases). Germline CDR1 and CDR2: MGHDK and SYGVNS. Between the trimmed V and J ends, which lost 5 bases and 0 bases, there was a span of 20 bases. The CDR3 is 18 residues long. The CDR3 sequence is CASSPGWDDGYSNQPQHF. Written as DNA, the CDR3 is TGTGCCAGCAGTCCCGGTTGGGACGACGGATATAGCAATCAGCCCCAGCATTTT. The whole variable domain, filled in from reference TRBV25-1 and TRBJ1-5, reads EADIYQTPRYLVIGTGKKITLECSQTMGHDKMYWYQQDPGMELHLIHYSYGVNSTEKGDLSSESTVSRIRTEHFPLTLESARPSHTSQYLCASSPGWDDGYSNQPQHFGDGTRLSIL.

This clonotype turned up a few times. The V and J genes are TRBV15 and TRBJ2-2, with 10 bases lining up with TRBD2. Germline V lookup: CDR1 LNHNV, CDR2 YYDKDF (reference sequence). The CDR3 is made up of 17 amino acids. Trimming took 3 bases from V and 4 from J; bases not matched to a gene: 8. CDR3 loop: CATSRGTSVPRTGELFF. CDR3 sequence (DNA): TGTGCCACCAGCAGGGGGACTAGCGTCCCCCGCACCGGGGAGCTGTTTTTT.

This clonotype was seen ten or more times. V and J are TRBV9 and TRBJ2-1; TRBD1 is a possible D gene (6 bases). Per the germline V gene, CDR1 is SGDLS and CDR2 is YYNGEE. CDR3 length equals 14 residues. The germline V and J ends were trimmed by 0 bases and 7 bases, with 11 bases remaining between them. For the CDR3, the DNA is TGTGCCAGCAGCGTAGTCACAGGGACGAATGAGCAGTTCTTC. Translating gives CASSVVTGTNEQFF.